This T cell receptor (beta chain) was obtained from a study of quantifying T cell responses using KT2 cells. Across the whole study: Reverse transcription used primers in the TCR alpha and beta constant regions.

The V end lost 1 base, the J end lost 3 bases, and 15 bases lay between the germline ends. This CDR3 region has 16 residues. Germline V CDR1 and CDR2: SGHDN, FVKESK. A single-stranded UMI oligo with SP2 sequence was ligated to cDNA 3' ends. An equimolar mix of RC1.1 and RC1.2 primed the beta chain across TRBC1 and TRBC2. Separate processing of TCR alpha and beta chains began at the second PCR. TCRdb reprocessed the UMI-ligation and nested PCR reads via MiXCR and lists one record per CDR3 protein. The sample consists of 31,000 or so distinct CDR3 sequences, 10% of them appearing once. This clonotype was counted between two and nine times. Its cognate antigen is unknown. Study outcomes and limitations: Detection of KT2 sequences held at the lowest tested level, about one cell per 100,000 PBMC.

The receptor was derived from a human donor. This sequence joins TRBV14 and TRBJ1-2, with D perhaps matching TRBD1 (6 bases). The specimen sequenced was PBMCs spiked with cells of the T cell clone KT2. CDR3 DNA: TGTGCCAGCAGCCAAGTTATGTGGGGGGCCGACTATGGCTACACCTTC. It translates to CASSQVMWGADYGYTF.